The rows below give T cell receptor beta chains drawn from one sample of a study of blood T cell repertoires in COVID-19. Clones were read by immunoSEQ multiplex PCR, and TCRdb kept only the in-frame ones, dropping some. Found here are some 150,000 clones, roughly 85% of them singletons; the top ten hold roughly 3.3%. Sequenced: peripheral blood. These receptors were collected from a man aged 65-85 years with acute or convalescent COVID-19. Both conserved end residues are part of each CDR3. A D gene is named only where the DNA matches it firmly. Size is stated for part of the rows, as once, few or many counts, or as a class when the clone is expanded.

>.|few|TRBJ1-4|TRBV24-1
TGTGCCACCAGTGATGGTCAGGGGTATGAAAAACTGTTTTTT
CATSDGQGYEKLFF
>TRBD2|.|TRBJ2-1|TRBV5-4
TGTGCCAGCAGCTTAGGGGGACTAGCGGTCCCGAGCTCCTACAATGAGCAGTTCTTC
CASSLGGLAVPSSYNEQFF
>TRBD1|.|TRBJ1-2|TRBV19
TGTGCCAGTCATGACAGGGGGCTTAACTATGGCTACACCTTC
CASHDRGLNYGYTF
>TRBD2|.|TRBJ2-3|TRBV19
TGTGCCAGTAGTGTAAGACTAGCGGGGAGCACAGATACGCAGTATTTT
CASSVRLAGSTDTQYF
>TRBD2|.|TRBJ2-3|TRBV23-1
TGCGCCAGCACGACTAGCGGGAGATCAACAGATACGCAGTATTTT
CASTTSGRSTDTQYF
>.|.|TRBJ2-1|TRBV7-2
TGTGCCAGCAGCCCCCAGGGTGGTGAGCAGTTCTTC
CASSPQGGEQFF
>.|.|TRBJ2-2|TRBV28
TGTGCCAGCAGTTTAGGTCTAGACACCGGGGAGCTGTTTTTT
CASSLGLDTGELFF
>.|.|TRBJ1-3|TRBV3-1/TRBV3-2
TGTGCCAGCAGCCACGGCCCGACAGTTCGCTCTGGAAACACCATATATTTT
CASSHGPTVRSGNTIYF
>.|.|TRBJ2-4|TRBV5-1
TGCGCCAGCAGCTGGAGGGTAGGTATGGAGGAAATTTACATTCAGTACTTC
CASSWRVGMEEIYIQYF
>.|.|TRBJ1-6|TRBV6-5
TGTGCCAGCAGTTATTTGGGGCGGTCACCCCTCCACTTT
CASSYLGRSPLHF
>TRBD2|.|TRBJ2-2|TRBV5-1
TGCGCCAGCAGCTTAGCTAGCGGGAGATCCGGGGAGCTGTTTTTT
CASSLASGRSGELFF
>.|.|TRBJ1-5|TRBV9
TGTGCCAGCAGCACCCGACAGTTTAGCAATCAGCCCCAGCATTTT
CASSTRQFSNQPQHF
>.|once|TRBJ1-1|TRBV12-3/TRBV12-4
TGTGCCAGCCGTTGGACAGAGAACACTGAAGCTTTCTTT
CASRWTENTEAFF
>TRBD1|.|TRBJ2-7|TRBV5-1
TGCGCCAGCAGCCTCATGACAGGGGGCGGATACGAGCAGTACTTC
CASSLMTGGGYEQYF
>TRBD2|.|TRBJ2-7|TRBV28
TGTGCCAGCAGTTTAGGGACTAGCGGGAACTACGAGCAGTACTTC
CASSLGTSGNYEQYF
>.|.|TRBJ1-1|TRBV19
TGTGCCAGTAGTCCACTAGGATACACTGAAGCTTTCTTT
CASSPLGYTEAFF
>TRBD1|once|TRBJ2-1|TRBV2
TGTGCCAGGGGGACAGGGGGCACGTATGAGCAGTTCTTC
CARGTGGTYEQFF
>TRBD2|.|TRBJ2-5|TRBV9
TGTGCCAGCAGCGGGGGACTAGGGTTCCCAGAGACCCAGTACTTC
CASSGGLGFPETQYF
>.|.|TRBJ2-1|TRBV5-1
TGCGCCAGCAGCTTGGGAGTCAACAATGAGCAGTTCTTC
CASSLGVNNEQFF
>.|.|TRBJ1-5|TRBV5-1
TGCGCCAGCAGCTTGGCCCCGGGGGGTAGCAATCAGCCCCAGCATTTT
CASSLAPGGSNQPQHF
>.|.|TRBJ2-1|TRBV5-5
TGTGCCAGCAGCTCTGGACTCCTTAGCTCCTACAATGAGCAGTTCTTC
CASSSGLLSSYNEQFF
>TRBD1|.|TRBJ1-1|TRBV2
TGTGCCACCCGGGGACAGGGGGCGGACACTGAAGCTTTCTTT
CATRGQGADTEAFF
>TRBD2|.|TRBJ2-1|TRBV7-2
TGTGCCAGCAGCTTAGCTGGCGGGAGATCCCCCAATGAGCAGTTCTTC
CASSLAGGRSPNEQFF
>.|.|TRBJ1-2|TRBV6-1
TGTGCCAGCAGTGAACTCAGCCAGGCACGCTACACCTTC
CASSELSQARYTF
>TRBD1|.|TRBJ1-6|TRBV5-8
TGTGCCAGCAGCATGAATCGCGGACAGGGGGCGGTCTCACCCCTCCACTTT
CASSMNRGQGAVSPLHF
>TRBD1|.|TRBJ1-3|TRBV7-6
TGTGCCAGCAGCCCCAGGGACAGGGTAAAAGGTGGAAACACCATATATTTT
CASSPRDRVKGGNTIYF
>.|.|TRBJ2-4|TRBV27
TGTGCCAGCAGTTTCTCCACAGGTCAAGCCAAAAACATTCAGTACTTC
CASSFSTGQAKNIQYF
>TRBD1|.|TRBJ2-7|TRBV29-1
TGCAGCGTTGACGGGACAGGGGACGAGCAGTACTTC
CSVDGTGDEQYF
>TRBD1|.|TRBJ2-3|TRBV27
TGTGCCAGCACCCGACTCGGGACAGTCTCAGGAGCAGATACGCAGTATTTT
CASTRLGTVSGADTQYF
>.|.|TRBJ2-7|TRBV18
TGTGCCAGCTCACCACCTGCAGGGCTCGAGCAGTACTTC
CASSPPAGLEQYF
>TRBD2|.|TRBJ2-1|TRBV2
TGTGCCAGCAGTGAGCCAGGGCTAGCGGAGTACAATGAGCAGTTCTTC
CASSEPGLAEYNEQFF
>.|.|TRBJ1-1|TRBV10-3
TGTGCCATCTCCCCAGATACGGGTCCTGAAGCTTTCTTT
CAISPDTGPEAFF